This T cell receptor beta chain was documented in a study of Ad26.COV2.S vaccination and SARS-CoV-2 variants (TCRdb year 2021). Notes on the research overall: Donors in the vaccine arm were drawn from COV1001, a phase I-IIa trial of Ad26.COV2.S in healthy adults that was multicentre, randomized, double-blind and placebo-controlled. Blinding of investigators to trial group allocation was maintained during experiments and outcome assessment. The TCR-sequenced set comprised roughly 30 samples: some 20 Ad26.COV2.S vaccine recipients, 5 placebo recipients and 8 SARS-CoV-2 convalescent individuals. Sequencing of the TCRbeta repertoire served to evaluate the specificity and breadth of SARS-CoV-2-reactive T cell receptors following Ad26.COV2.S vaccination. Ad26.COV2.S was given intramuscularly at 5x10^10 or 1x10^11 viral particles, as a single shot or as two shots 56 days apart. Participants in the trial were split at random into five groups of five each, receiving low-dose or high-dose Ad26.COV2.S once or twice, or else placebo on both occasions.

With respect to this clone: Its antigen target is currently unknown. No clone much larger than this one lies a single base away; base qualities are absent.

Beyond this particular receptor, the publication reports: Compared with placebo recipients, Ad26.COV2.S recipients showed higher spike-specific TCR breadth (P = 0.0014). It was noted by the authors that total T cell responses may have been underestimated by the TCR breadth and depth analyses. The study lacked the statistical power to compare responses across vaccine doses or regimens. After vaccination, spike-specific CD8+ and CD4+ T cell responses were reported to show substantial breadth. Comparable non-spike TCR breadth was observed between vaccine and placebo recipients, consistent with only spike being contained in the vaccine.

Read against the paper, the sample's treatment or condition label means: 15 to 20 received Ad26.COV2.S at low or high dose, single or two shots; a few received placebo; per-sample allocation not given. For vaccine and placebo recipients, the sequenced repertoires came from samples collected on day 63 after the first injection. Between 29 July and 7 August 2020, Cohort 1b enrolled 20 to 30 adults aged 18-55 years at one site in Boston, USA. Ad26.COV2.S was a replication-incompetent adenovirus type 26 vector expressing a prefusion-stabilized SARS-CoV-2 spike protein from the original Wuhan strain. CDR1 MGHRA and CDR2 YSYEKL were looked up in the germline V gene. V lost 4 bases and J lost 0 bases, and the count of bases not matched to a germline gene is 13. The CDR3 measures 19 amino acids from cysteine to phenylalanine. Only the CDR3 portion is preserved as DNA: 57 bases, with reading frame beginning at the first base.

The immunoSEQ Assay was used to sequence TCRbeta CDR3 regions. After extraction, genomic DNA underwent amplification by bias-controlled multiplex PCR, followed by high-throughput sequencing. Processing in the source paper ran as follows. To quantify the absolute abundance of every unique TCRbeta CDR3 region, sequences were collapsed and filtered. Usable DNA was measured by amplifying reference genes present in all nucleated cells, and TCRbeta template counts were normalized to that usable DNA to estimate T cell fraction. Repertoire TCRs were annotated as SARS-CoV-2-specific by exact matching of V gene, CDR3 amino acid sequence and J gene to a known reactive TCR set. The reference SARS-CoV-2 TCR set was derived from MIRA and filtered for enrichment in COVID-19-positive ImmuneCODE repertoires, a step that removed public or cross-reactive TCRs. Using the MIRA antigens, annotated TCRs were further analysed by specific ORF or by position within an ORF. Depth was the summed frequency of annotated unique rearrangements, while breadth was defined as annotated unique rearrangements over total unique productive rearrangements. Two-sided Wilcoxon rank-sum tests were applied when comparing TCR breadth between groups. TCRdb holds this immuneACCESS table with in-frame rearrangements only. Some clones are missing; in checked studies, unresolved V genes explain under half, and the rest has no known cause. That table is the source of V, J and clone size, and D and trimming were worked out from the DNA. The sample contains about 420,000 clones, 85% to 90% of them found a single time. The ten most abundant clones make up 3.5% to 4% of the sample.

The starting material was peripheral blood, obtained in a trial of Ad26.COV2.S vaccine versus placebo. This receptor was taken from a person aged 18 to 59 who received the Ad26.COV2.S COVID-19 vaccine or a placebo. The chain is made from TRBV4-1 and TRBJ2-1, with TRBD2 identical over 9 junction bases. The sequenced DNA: TGCGCCAGCAGCCCCTCCGGGACTAGCCGACGGAGCTCCTACAATGAGCAGTTCTTC. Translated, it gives CASSPSGTSRRSSYNEQFF.